This passage covers 25 T cell receptor beta chains from one sample sequenced in a study of blood T cell repertoires in COVID-19. Profiled with immunoSEQ multiplex PCR; TCRdb holds only in-frame clones, not every one. The data show about 210,000 clones, about 84% seen once. Sequencing was done on a sample of peripheral blood. The receptors stem from a woman over 75 with COVID-19, enrolled during active disease.

This clone was picked up one time. The rearrangement uses TRBV5-6 and TRBJ2-3, with D hard to call. The germline V gene has CDR1 SGHDT and CDR2 YYEEEE. V was pared by 4 bases and J by 5 bases, with 14 bases between. The CDR3 contains 14 residues. CDR3 bases: TGTGCCAGCAGCCTGGCACGGAGTAAAGATACGCAGTATTTT. This codes for CASSLARSKDTQYF.

V is TRBV4-1 and J is TRBJ1-2; D is unresolved. Germline V gives CDR1 MGHRA, CDR2 YSYEKL. Trimming removed 4 bases from V and 6 bases from J, with 12 bases in between. The CDR3 has 13 residues. CDR3 sequence: CASSLTEGDGYTF. CDR3 nucleotide sequence: TGCGCCAGCAGCCTCACGGAAGGAGATGGCTACACCTTC.

The rearrangement uses TRBV12-5 and TRBJ1-2, with no clear D. The germline V and J ends were trimmed by 5 bases and 4 bases, with 8 bases remaining between them. CDR3 length equals 12 residues. CDR1 LGHNT and CDR2 FRNRAP come from the germline V gene. The CDR3 coding sequence is TGTGCTAGTGGTCTAGACCGCTATGGCTACACCTTC. Encoded protein: CASGLDRYGYTF.

V usage is TRBV7-3 and J usage is TRBJ2-3; a weak D match, TRBD2 (5 bases). The CDR3 is made up of 14 amino acids. Germline assignment: CDR1 SGHTA and CDR2 FQGTGA. V gave up 0 bases and J gave up 1 base, with 5 bases separating them. The CDR3 protein is CASSLTSGTDTQYF. The CDR3 DNA reads TGTGCCAGCAGCTTAACTAGCGGCACAGATACGCAGTATTTT.

The chain uses TRBV3-1 (or the pseudogene TRBV3-2) and TRBJ1-6; TRBD1 matches at 9 bases. The CDR3 has 13 residues. From germline, CDR1 is LGHDT and CDR2 YNNKEL (reference sequence). The J segment lost 10 bases and the V segment lost 4 bases, leaving 2 bases of the junction unmatched. The CDR3 loop is CASSRTGESPLHF. The CDR3 DNA reads as TGTGCCAGCAGCCGGACAGGGGAATCACCCCTCCACTTT.

This rearrangement joins TRBV12-3 or TRBV12-4 to TRBJ1-1; D not certain. V was pared by 2 bases and J by 1 base, with 5 bases between. The CDR3 spans 13 residues. Here the CDR3 reads CASSLNQNTEAFF. The CDR3 DNA sequence: TGTGCCAGCAGTTTAAATCAGAACACTGAAGCTTTCTTT.

The rearrangement joins TRBV15 to TRBJ2-2; TRBD2 matches at 13 bases. The CDR3 has 18 residues. The germline V gene encodes CDR1 LNHNV and CDR2 YYDKDF (reference sequence). J was trimmed by 1 base and V by 1 base; bases with no gene match: 3. This CDR3 is CATSRVRTSGGNTGELFF. The CDR3 coding sequence is TGTGCCACCAGCAGAGTTCGGACTAGCGGGGGGAACACCGGGGAGCTGTTTTTT. The whole variable domain, remainder taken from reference TRBV15 and TRBJ2-2, is DAMVIQNPRYQVTQFGKPVTLSCSQTLNHNVMYWYQQKSSQAPKLLFHYYDKDFNNEADTPDNFQSRRPNTSFCFLDIRSPGLGDTAMYLCATSRVRTSGGNTGELFFGEGSRLTVL.

The chain combines TRBV7-8 with TRBJ1-6; 10 bases align to TRBD1. Germline V lookup: CDR1 SGHVS, CDR2 FQNEAQ. This CDR3 region has 16 residues. The V gene end was trimmed by 4 bases and the J gene end by 7 bases; junction bases not matched to a gene: 7. The CDR3 is CASSSSMGQGNSPLHF. Written as DNA, the CDR3 is TGTGCCAGCAGCTCCAGTATGGGACAGGGGAATTCACCCCTCCACTTT.

This clone has a single count. The rearrangement links TRBV18 to TRBJ2-7; D gene ambiguous. Germline CDR1 is KGHSH and CDR2 is LQKENI. With 6 bases removed from V and 5 bases from J, the gap between germline ends came to 14 bases. This CDR3 is built from 13 residues. CDR3 region: CASSPEQWNEQYF. In nucleotides, the CDR3 is TGTGCCAGCTCCCCAGAACAGTGGAACGAGCAGTACTTC.

The CDR3 nucleotides are TGCGCCAGCAGGGGGGAGGGTGGCTACGAGCAGTACTTC. This codes for CASRGEGGYEQYF. This chain joins TRBV5-1 and TRBJ2-7, with 7 bases identical to TRBD2. Looked up from germline, CDR1 is SGHRS and CDR2 is YFSETQ. With 5 bases clipped from V and 3 bases from J, the junction kept 5 bases outside the gene matches. This CDR3 is built from 13 residues.

The J gene is TRBJ2-3, the V gene TRBV21-1; the table calls TRBD2, which could not be checked here. TRBV21-1 is a recognized pseudogene. CDR3 length: 16 amino acids. The CDR3 DNA is TGTGCCAGCAGCAAACGGTCTAGCGGAAACACAGATACGCAGTATTTT. Encoded protein: CASSKRSSGNTDTQYF.

Regarding this clone: One end of the junction fails to match germline, which may point to a read error. The V call is TRBV10-1, the J call TRBJ1-2, with 10 positions matching TRBD1. CDR3 length equals 9 residues. Germline V gene lookup returns CDR1 WNHNN and CDR2 SYGVQD (reference sequence). CDR3 sequence (DNA): TGCGCCTTCTCCCGGGACAGGGGCTTC. Translating it yields CAFSRDRGF.

The rearrangement joins TRBV6-1 to TRBJ1-2; D gene unclear. The CDR3 is 15 residues long. V lost 0 bases and J 4 bases, leaving 12 bases between the germline ends. Germline CDR1 is MNHNS and CDR2 is SASEGT. The CDR3, as DNA: TGTGCCAGCAGTGAAGCCCTAGCCTTCGGCTATGGCTACACCTTC. Residues: CASSEALAFGYGYTF.

This clone was seen only a few times. Different DNA sequences within this sample yield the same CDR3. The gene calls are TRBV5-4 and TRBJ2-3; D ambiguous. Germline CDR1 is SGHNT and CDR2 is YYREEE (reference sequence). The CDR3 has 12 amino acids. The germline V and J ends were trimmed by 4 bases and 0 bases, with 3 bases remaining between them. CDR3 coding DNA: TGTGCCAGCAGCCCTAGCACAGATACGCAGTATTTT. Translating it yields CASSPSTDTQYF. Drawing the rest from reference TRBV5-4 and TRBJ2-3, the complete variable domain is ETGVTQSPTHLIKTRGQQVTLRCSSQSGHNTVSWYQQALGQGPQFIFQYYREEENGRGNFPPRFSGLQFPNYSSELNVNALELDDSALYLCASSPSTDTQYFGPGTRLTVL.

This chain connects TRBV19 to TRBJ2-7; TRBD2 is a possible D gene (5 bases). Per the germline V gene, CDR1 is LNHDA and CDR2 is SQIVND (reference sequence). Trimming shortened V by 5 bases and J by 2 bases, and 13 bases separated the two germline ends. This CDR3 spans 14 amino acids. This chain's CDR3 is CASSFRERPYEQYF. The CDR3 region has the DNA TGTGCCAGTAGTTTTAGGGAGCGGCCCTACGAGCAGTACTTC.

This clone was recorded once. CDR3 region: CASSLVFWQRGTEAFF. Here the CDR3 DNA reads TGTGCCAGCAGCTTAGTATTCTGGCAGCGTGGGACTGAAGCTTTCTTT. This chain uses TRBV7-2 with TRBJ1-1; no clear D. This CDR3 is built from 16 residues. V dropped 1 base and J dropped 5 bases, with 17 bases sitting between them. Germline CDR1 reads SGHTA; CDR2 reads FQGNSA.

The CDR3 reads CASSQAGVANEKLFF. In DNA form, the CDR3 reads TGCGCCAGCAGCCAAGCAGGGGTGGCTAATGAAAAACTGTTTTTT. The chain links TRBV4-1 to TRBJ1-4; weak D call: TRBD1 (6 bases). The CDR3 is made up of 15 amino acids. The germline gives CDR1 MGHRA, CDR2 YSYEKL. V was shortened by 1 base and J by 3 bases, with 9 bases between the two germline ends.

This clone was recorded many times. The sample contains more than one DNA sequence encoding this CDR3. CDR3 DNA sequence: TGCAGCGTTGGAGGGACAGGGGGGTCCTACGAGCAGTACTTC. Translation: CSVGGTGGSYEQYF. The rearrangement links TRBV29-1 to TRBJ2-7; 11 bases are shared with TRBD1. In germline, CDR1 is SQVTM, CDR2 ANQGSEA. The CDR3 totals 14 residues. V lost 4 bases, J lost 1 base, and 3 bases stayed unmatched.

This clone occurred once. The chain combines TRBV10-1 with TRBJ2-7, with 8 bases that match TRBD1. Trimming at V came to 5 bases and at J to 2 bases, leaving 8 bases not matched to a gene. The germline V gene encodes CDR1 WNHNN and CDR2 SYGVQD (reference sequence). The CDR3 length is 15 residues. CDR3 DNA sequence: TGCGCCAGCAGTACCGGGACAGGTCCTCCCTACGAGCAGTACTTC. This encodes CASSTGTGPPYEQYF.

V usage is TRBV6-5 and J usage is TRBJ1-1; possibly TRBD1 for D (6 bases). The germline V gene has CDR1 MNHEY and CDR2 SVGAGI. Deletions cut 2 bases from V and 11 bases from J, with 12 bases between. The CDR3 runs to 12 residues. The CDR3 coding sequence is TGTGCCAGCAGTTACAGGGCAGGGGAGGCTTTCTTT. Encoded protein: CASSYRAGEAFF.

V gene TRBV29-1 combines with J gene TRBJ1-2; 7 bases are a match to TRBD1. CDR1 SQVTM and CDR2 ANQGSEA come from the germline V gene. V was clipped by 6 bases and J by 5 bases; unmatched bases: 9. CDR3 length: 13 amino acids. CDR3 residues: CSVATGTEYGYTF. CDR3 coding DNA: TGCAGCGTCGCAACCGGGACAGAGTATGGCTACACCTTC.

There are a few counts of this clone. The chain combines TRBV2 with TRBJ1-1; D is unclear. Germline CDR1 reads SNHLY; CDR2 reads FYNNEI. The CDR3 runs 12 residues. V was clipped by 3 bases and J by 2 bases, with 4 bases between them. This chain's CDR3 is CASSEANTEAFF. CDR3 nucleotide sequence: TGTGCCAGCAGTGAGGCAAACACTGAAGCTTTCTTT.

This rearrangement joins TRBV5-4 to TRBJ1-1; 9 bases line up with TRBD1. The CDR3 totals 15 residues. Germline V lookup: CDR1 SGHNT, CDR2 YYREEE (reference sequence). Trimming took 5 bases from V and 5 from J; bases not matched to a gene: 10. CDR3 DNA: TGTGCCAGCAGTACTCCGGGACAGGGATGGACTGAAGCTTTCTTT. It is translated as CASSTPGQGWTEAFF.

This clone was detected only once. The CDR3 DNA reads as TGTGCCAGCAGCTTAGACAGGGTCAATGAGCAGTTCTTC. Residues: CASSLDRVNEQFF. The rearrangement uses TRBV7-8 and TRBJ2-1, with a weak D call TRBD1 (6 bases). The V and J ends lost 1 base and 6 bases respectively, with 7 bases between them. The CDR3 is made up of 13 amino acids. Germline CDR1 reads SGHVS; CDR2 reads FQNEAQ.

The chain has TRBV27 and TRBJ2-2; the D is unclear. CDR1 MNHEY and CDR2 SMNVEV come from the germline V gene (reference sequence). This CDR3 is built from 13 residues. V lost 7 bases and J 1 base, leaving 7 bases between the germline ends. CDR3 residues: CASISRNTGELFF. The DNA of the CDR3 is TGTGCCAGCATTAGCAGGAACACCGGGGAGCTGTTTTTT.